By frequency, the clone carrying this TCR beta chain registers medium-sized. Its antigen remains unidentified. From the germline J gene comes the end of the CDR3, since the read stops 3 residues before it. After around 6 days with irradiated graft donor PBMCs, CFSE-labeled recipient PBMCs were FACS-sorted. Clones were sequenced by immunoSEQ multiplex PCR, and TCRdb holds only the in-frame ones, with some missing. Its table records 2,500 to 3,000 clones. The germline V and J ends were trimmed by 2 bases and 4 bases, with 15 bases remaining between them. Looked up from germline, CDR1 is WSHSY and CDR2 is SAAADI. This CDR3 contains 15 residues. These data are taken from a study of Tregs in tolerant kidney transplant recipients. Study-wide points: This study did not directly address biological reproducibility.

This rearrangement joins TRBV10-2 to TRBJ2-7; possible D gene TRBD1, 6 bases. The clonotype originates from a human patient who received a combined kidney and bone marrow transplant. The sequencing used CD8+ T cells from blood cultured with allogeneic cells, collected before the transplant. The CDR3 region is CASSENLGAFYEQYF. The CDR3 bases that were read are TGCGCCAGCAGTGAGAATTTGGGGGCGTTTTACGAG.